A single sample gave rise to the 14 T cell receptor beta chains below, sequenced in a study of neurological immune-mediated disorders. In TCRdb, the 5' RACE reads were re-called with MiXCR into one record per CDR3 protein. The data hold tens of thousands of distinct CDR3 sequences, with over 2% observed a single time. Material: PBMCs. Receptor source: a man aged 45-60 years with multiple sclerosis.

This clonotype has at least ten counts. The chain employs TRBV20-1 and TRBJ2-3; TRBD2 matches 15 bases. The CDR3 spans 15 residues. J was trimmed by 6 bases and V by 7 bases; bases with no gene match: 8. Germline V lookup: CDR1 DFQATT, CDR2 SNEGSKA (reference sequence). The DNA for the CDR3 is TGCAGTGTTCAAGGACTAGCGGGGGGGCTGGATACGCAGTATTTT. It translates to CSVQGLAGGLDTQYF.

Many counts were recorded for this clonotype. This sequence joins TRBV7-6 and TRBJ2-7, with D possibly called TRBD1 or TRBD2 (6 bases each). Germline CDR1 SGHVS, CDR2 FNYEAQ. V lost 2 bases and J 1 base, leaving 9 bases between the germline ends. The CDR3 spans 14 residues. CDR3 coding DNA: TGTGCCAGCAGCTTAAAGGGGGGATCCTACGAGCAGTACTTC. The encoded protein is CASSLKGGSYEQYF.

This clonotype was observed at least ten times. The chain is built from TRBV7-2 and TRBJ1-4; 8 nucleotides match TRBD1. Per germline, CDR1 SGHTA and CDR2 FQGNSA. V shed 6 bases and J 0 bases; nucleotides not matched to a gene: 0. The CDR3 contains 14 residues. CDR3 in amino acids: CASRQGATNEKLFF. The CDR3 bases are TGTGCCAGCAGACAGGGGGCAACTAATGAAAAACTGTTTTTT.

This clonotype was counted at least ten times. The chain carries TRBV14 and TRBJ2-5; 8 nucleotides align to TRBD1. This CDR3 is 15 amino acids long. V dropped 3 bases and J dropped 6; count of bases not matched to a gene: 9. The V gene's germline CDR1 is SGHDN and CDR2 FVKESK. The CDR3 loop reads CASSQRQGSGKTQYF. In nucleotides, the CDR3 is TGTGCCAGCAGCCAGAGACAGGGGTCCGGAAAGACCCAGTACTTC.

This clonotype was counted ten times or more. DNA for the CDR3: TGCGCCAGCAGCTTGGAGCTACCGAACACCGGGGAGCTGTTTTTT. Residues: CASSLELPNTGELFF. The chain links TRBV5-1 to TRBJ2-2, with no clear D. The CDR3 covers 15 residues. V was shortened by 0 bases and J by 0 bases, with 6 bases between the two germline ends. Germline V gene data show CDR1 as SGHRS and CDR2 as YFSETQ.

This clonotype has at least ten counts. The V gene is TRBV19, the J gene TRBJ2-3; 8 bases are a match to TRBD1. The length of the CDR3 is 15 residues. V dropped 4 bases and J dropped 2; count of bases not matched to a gene: 5. Looked up from germline, CDR1 is LNHDA and CDR2 is SQIVND (reference sequence). The CDR3, as DNA: TGTGCCAGTAGTAAAGGGACAGGAAACACAGATACGCAGTATTTT. Protein sequence: CASSKGTGNTDTQYF. The full variable domain, rest sourced from reference TRBV19 and TRBJ2-3, is DGGITQSPKYLFRKEGQNVTLSCEQNLNHDAMYWYRQDPGQGLRLIYYSQIVNDFQKGDIAEGYSVSREKKESFPLTVTSAQKNPTAFYLCASSKGTGNTDTQYFGPGTRLTVL.

This clonotype appeared many times. J is TRBJ2-7 and V is TRBV7-6, with 8 bases lining up with TRBD1. The CDR3 extends over 16 amino acids. V was pared by 5 bases and J by 1 base, with 10 bases of the junction left unmatched. Germline assignment: CDR1 SGHVS and CDR2 FNYEAQ. The CDR3 is CASSLRQGMRSYEQYF. CDR3 bases: TGTGCCAGCAGCCTCAGACAGGGGATGAGATCCTACGAGCAGTACTTC.

This clonotype appeared many times. V and J are TRBV5-1 and TRBJ1-3, with a possible D match to TRBD1 (5 bases). The ends were cut back, 4 bases at V and 3 bases at J, with 14 bases in the middle. In germline, CDR1 is SGHRS, CDR2 YFSETQ. The CDR3 spans 15 residues. The CDR3, as DNA: TGCGCCAGCAGCGAAGACGACAGTGGTGGAAACACCATATATTTT. Translating it yields CASSEDDSGGNTIYF. The full variable domain, its missing parts supplied by reference TRBV5-1 and TRBJ1-3, is KAGVTQTPRYLIKTRGQQVTLSCSPISGHRSVSWYQQTPGQGLQFLFEYFSETQRNKGNFPGRFSGRQFSNSRSEMNVSTLELGDSALYLCASSEDDSGGNTIYFGEGSWLTVV.

Ten or more counts support this clonotype. Written as DNA, the CDR3 is TGTGCCAGCAGTTTAGGGAGCTCTAGCGGGAGAGCCTACGAGCAGTACTTC. This codes for CASSLGSSSGRAYEQYF. This chain joins TRBV27 and TRBJ2-7; 10 bases are shared with TRBD2. CDR3 length equals 17 residues. The V and J ends lost 2 bases and 2 bases, in that order; junction bases with no gene match: 9. Germline V gene lookup returns CDR1 MNHEY and CDR2 SMNVEV (reference sequence).

Ten or more counts support this clonotype. The chain couples TRBV6-5 to TRBJ2-7; D not resolved. Trimming took 0 bases from V and 7 from J, leaving 4 bases between them. Germline V gene data show CDR1 as MNHEY and CDR2 as SVGAGI. This CDR3 is 11 amino acids long. In DNA, the CDR3 is TGTGCCAGCAGTTACTCGGGGGAGCAGTACTTC. The encoded protein is CASSYSGEQYF.

In its sample, this clonotype was seen many times. The V call is TRBV20-1, the J call TRBJ2-1; 9 bases match TRBD2. Germline assignment: CDR1 DFQATT and CDR2 SNEGSKA (reference sequence). J gave up 7 bases and V 0 bases, and 7 bases lay outside the gene matches. The CDR3 has 15 amino acids. CDR3 bases: TGCAGTGCTAGAGATTTTGGTAGCGGGGGTAATGAGCAGTTCTTC. It encodes CSARDFGSGGNEQFF.

In its sample, this clonotype was seen many times. Here the CDR3 reads CASSFQGSNEKLFF. The CDR3 bases are TGTGCCAGCTCGTTCCAGGGTTCTAATGAAAAACTGTTTTTT. This chain uses TRBV18 with TRBJ1-4, with a weak D call TRBD1 (5 bases). V was pared by 6 bases and J by 3 bases, with 11 bases between. Germline CDR1 and CDR2: KGHSH and LQKENI. The CDR3 is 14 residues long.

In this sample, this clonotype turned up many times. The V call is TRBV12-3 or TRBV12-4, the J call TRBJ1-1; perhaps TRBD1 as D (5 bases). CDR3 length: 14 amino acids. V dropped 3 bases and J dropped 5 bases, with 13 bases sitting between them. This chain's CDR3 is CASSLGGGYTEAFF. CDR3 sequence (DNA): TGTGCCAGCAGTTTGGGGGGAGGTTATACTGAAGCTTTCTTT.

This clonotype was picked up many times. The rearrangement links TRBV20-1 to TRBJ2-1, with a tentative D call TRBD1 (5 bases). This CDR3 spans 14 amino acids. Trimming stripped 6 bases from V and 4 bases from J, with 16 bases between. Germline values: CDR1 DFQATT, CDR2 SNEGSKA (reference sequence). CDR3 bases: TGCAGTGCACCCCCAGGGCTGGGTTACAATGAGCAGTTCTTC. This gives the protein CSAPPGLGYNEQFF.